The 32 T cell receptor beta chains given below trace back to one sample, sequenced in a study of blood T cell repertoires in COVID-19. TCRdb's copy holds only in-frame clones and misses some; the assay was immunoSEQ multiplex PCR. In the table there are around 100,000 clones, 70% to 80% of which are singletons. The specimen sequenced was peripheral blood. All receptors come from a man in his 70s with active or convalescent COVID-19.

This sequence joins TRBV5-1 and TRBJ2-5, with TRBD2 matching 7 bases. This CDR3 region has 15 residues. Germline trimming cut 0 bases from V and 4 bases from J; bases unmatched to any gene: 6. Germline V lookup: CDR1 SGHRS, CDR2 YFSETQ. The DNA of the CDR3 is TGCGCCAGCAGCTTGGTTCATGGGGAGGGAGAGACCCAGTACTTC. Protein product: CASSLVHGEGETQYF.

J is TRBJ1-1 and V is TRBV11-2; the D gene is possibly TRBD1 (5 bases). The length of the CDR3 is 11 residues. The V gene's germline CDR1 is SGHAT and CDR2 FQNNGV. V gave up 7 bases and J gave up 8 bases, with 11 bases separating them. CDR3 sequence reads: CASTTGQEAFF. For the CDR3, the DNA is TGTGCCAGCACTACAGGACAAGAAGCTTTCTTT.

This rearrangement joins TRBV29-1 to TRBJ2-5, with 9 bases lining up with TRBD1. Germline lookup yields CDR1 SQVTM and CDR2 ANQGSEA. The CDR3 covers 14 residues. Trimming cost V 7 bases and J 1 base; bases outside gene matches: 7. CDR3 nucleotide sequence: TGCAGCGGTGCCCGGGACAGGGTCCAAGAGACCCAGTACTTC. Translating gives CSGARDRVQETQYF.

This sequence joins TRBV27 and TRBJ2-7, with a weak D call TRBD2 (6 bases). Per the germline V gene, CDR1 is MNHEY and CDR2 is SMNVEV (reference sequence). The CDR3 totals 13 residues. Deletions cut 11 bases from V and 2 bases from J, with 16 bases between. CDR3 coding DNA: TGTGCCGTCAAGGGAGGACCGACCTACGAGCAGTACTTC. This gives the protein CAVKGGPTYEQYF.

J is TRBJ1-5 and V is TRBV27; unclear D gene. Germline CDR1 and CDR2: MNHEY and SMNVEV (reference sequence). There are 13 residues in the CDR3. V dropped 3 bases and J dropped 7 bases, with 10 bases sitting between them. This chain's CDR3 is CASSLGSRQPQHF. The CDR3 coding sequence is TGTGCCAGCAGTTTGGGCTCACGGCAGCCCCAGCATTTT.

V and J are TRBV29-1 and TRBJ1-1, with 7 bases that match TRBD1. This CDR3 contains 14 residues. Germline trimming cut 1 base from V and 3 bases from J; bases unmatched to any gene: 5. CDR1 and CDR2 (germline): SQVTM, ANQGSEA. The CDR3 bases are TGCAGCGTTGAAGCTCGGGACAGCTACACTGAAGCTTTCTTT. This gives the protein CSVEARDSYTEAFF.

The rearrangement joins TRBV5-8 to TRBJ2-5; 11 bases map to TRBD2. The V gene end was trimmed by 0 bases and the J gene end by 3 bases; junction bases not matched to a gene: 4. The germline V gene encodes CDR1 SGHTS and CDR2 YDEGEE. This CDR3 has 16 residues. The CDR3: CASSLVTSGGKETQYF. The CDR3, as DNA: TGTGCCAGCAGCTTGGTAACTAGCGGGGGTAAAGAGACCCAGTACTTC. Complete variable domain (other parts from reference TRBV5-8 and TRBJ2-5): EAGVTQSPTHLIKTRGQQATLRCSPISGHTSVYWYQQALGLGLQFLLWYDEGEERNRGNFPPRFSGRQFPNYSSELNVNALELEDSALYLCASSLVTSGGKETQYFGPGTRLLVL.

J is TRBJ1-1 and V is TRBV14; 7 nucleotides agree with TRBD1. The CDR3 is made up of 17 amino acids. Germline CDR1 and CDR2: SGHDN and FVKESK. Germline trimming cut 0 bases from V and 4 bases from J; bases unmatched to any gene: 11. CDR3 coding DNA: TGTGCCAGCAGCCAAGAAGTAATTACGGCAGGGGGCACTGAAGCTTTCTTT. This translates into CASSQEVITAGGTEAFF.

The CDR3 DNA is TGTGCCAGCAGCAAAGTAGCCCGCTCCTACGAGCAGTACTTC. It specifies CASSKVARSYEQYF. The V and J genes are TRBV21-1 and TRBJ2-7; TRBD2, as called in the table, went unchecked against the DNA. TRBV21-1 is listed as a pseudogene. The CDR3 is 14 amino acids.

The CDR3 region is CASSIIPGTGQPQHF. The CDR3 region has the DNA TGTGCCAGTAGTATCATTCCAGGGACAGGGCAGCCCCAGCATTTT. V usage is TRBV19 and J usage is TRBJ1-5; 9 positions match TRBD1. CDR1 is LNHDA, CDR2 SQIVND, per germline (reference sequence). The V gene end was trimmed by 3 bases and the J gene end by 7 bases; junction bases not matched to a gene: 7. The CDR3 sequence is 15 residues long.

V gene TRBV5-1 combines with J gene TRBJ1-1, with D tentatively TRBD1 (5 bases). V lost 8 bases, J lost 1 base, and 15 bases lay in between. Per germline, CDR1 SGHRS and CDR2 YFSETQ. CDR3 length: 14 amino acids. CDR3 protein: CASQTTVANTEAFF. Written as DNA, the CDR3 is TGCGCCAGTCAAACGACAGTTGCGAACACTGAAGCTTTCTTT.

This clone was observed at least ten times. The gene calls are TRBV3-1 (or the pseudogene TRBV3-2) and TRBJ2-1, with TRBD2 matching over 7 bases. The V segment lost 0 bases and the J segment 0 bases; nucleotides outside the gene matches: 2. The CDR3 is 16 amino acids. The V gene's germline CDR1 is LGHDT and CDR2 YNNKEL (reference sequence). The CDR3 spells CASSQDTGGSYNEQFF. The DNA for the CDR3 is TGTGCCAGCAGCCAAGATACGGGAGGCTCCTACAATGAGCAGTTCTTC.

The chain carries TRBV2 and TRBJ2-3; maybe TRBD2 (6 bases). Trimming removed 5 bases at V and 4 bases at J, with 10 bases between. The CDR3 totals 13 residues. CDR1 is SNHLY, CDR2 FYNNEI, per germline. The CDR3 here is CASSLVAADTQYF. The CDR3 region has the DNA TGTGCCAGCAGTTTGGTAGCGGCAGATACGCAGTATTTT. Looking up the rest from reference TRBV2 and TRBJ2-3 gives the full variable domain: EPEVTQTPSHQVTQMGQEVILRCVPISNHLYFYWYRQILGQKVEFLVSFYNNEISEKSEIFDDQFSVERPDGSNFTLKIRSTKLEDSAMYFCASSLVAADTQYFGPGTRLTVL.

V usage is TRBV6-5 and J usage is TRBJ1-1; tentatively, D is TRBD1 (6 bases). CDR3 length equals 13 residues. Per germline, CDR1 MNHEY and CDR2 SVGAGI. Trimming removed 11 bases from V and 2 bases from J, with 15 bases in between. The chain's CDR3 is CASRGQFNTEAFF. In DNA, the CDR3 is TGTGCCTCCCGCGGACAGTTTAACACTGAAGCTTTCTTT.

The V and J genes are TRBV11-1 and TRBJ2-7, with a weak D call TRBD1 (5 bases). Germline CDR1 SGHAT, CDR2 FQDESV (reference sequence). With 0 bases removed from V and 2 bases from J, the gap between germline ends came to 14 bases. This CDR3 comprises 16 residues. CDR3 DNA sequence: TGTGCCAGCAGCTTAGCCGACGACAGTCCAGCCTACGAGCAGTACTTC. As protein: CASSLADDSPAYEQYF.

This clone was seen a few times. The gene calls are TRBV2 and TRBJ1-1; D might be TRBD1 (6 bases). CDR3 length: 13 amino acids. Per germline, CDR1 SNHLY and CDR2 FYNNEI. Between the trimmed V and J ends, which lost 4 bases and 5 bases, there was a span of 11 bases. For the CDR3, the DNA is TGTGCCAGCAGTGCCTCTACAGGGACTGAAGCTTTCTTT. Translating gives CASSASTGTEAFF.

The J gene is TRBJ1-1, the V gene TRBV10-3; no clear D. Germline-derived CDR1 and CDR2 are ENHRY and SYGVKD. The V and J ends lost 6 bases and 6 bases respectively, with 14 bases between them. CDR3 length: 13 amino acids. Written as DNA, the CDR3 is TGTGCCATCAGCTCGGACTGGAGGGCTGAAGCTTTCTTT. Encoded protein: CAISSDWRAEAFF.

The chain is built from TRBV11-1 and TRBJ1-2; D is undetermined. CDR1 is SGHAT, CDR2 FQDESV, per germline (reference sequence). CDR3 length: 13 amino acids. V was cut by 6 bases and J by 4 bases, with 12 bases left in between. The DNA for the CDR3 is TGTGCCAGCAGTCCGGGAGGCTCCTATGGCTACACCTTC. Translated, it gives CASSPGGSYGYTF. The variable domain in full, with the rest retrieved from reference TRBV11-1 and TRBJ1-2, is EAEVAQSPRYKITEKSQAVAFWCDPISGHATLYWYRQILGQGPELLVQFQDESVVDDSQLPKDRFSAERLKGVDSTLKIQPAELGDSAMYLCASSPGGSYGYTFGSGTRLTVV.

The CDR3 is CASSWTAGGGSATNEKLFF. CDR3 nucleotide sequence: TGCGCCAGCAGCTGGACCGCAGGGGGCGGATCTGCAACTAATGAAAAACTGTTTTTT. This rearrangement joins TRBV5-1 to TRBJ1-4; TRBD1 aligns across 8 bases. V shed 3 bases, J shed 0 bases, and the junction held 13 bases outside the gene matches. This CDR3 region has 19 residues. Germline V gene lookup returns CDR1 SGHRS and CDR2 YFSETQ.

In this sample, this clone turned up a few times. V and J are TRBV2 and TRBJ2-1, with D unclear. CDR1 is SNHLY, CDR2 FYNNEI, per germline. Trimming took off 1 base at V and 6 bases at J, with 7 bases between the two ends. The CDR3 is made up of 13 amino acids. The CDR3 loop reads CASSEGQVNEQFF. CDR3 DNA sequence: TGTGCCAGCAGTGAAGGGCAGGTCAATGAGCAGTTCTTC.

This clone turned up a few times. In nucleotides, the CDR3 is TGTGCCAGCAGTGGGTCAGGGTACACTGAAGCTTTCTTT. Translated, it gives CASSGSGYTEAFF. The chain couples TRBV2 to TRBJ1-1; D may be TRBD1 (5 bases). The V end was cut by 4 bases, the J end by 3 bases, with 9 bases between. The CDR3 length is 13 residues. Germline V gene data show CDR1 as SNHLY and CDR2 as FYNNEI.

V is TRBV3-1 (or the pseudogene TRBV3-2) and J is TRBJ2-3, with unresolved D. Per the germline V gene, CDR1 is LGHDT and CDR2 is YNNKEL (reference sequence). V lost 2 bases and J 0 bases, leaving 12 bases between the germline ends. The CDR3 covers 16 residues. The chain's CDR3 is CASSQLQFSSTDTQYF. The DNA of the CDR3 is TGTGCCAGCAGCCAACTACAGTTCTCTAGCACAGATACGCAGTATTTT.

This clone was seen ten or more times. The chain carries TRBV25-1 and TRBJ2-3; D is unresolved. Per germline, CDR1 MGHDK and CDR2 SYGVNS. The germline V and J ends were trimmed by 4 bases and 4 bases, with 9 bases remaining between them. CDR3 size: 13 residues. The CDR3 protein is CASSAPVADTQYF. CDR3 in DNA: TGTGCCAGCAGTGCCCCGGTAGCAGATACGCAGTATTTT.

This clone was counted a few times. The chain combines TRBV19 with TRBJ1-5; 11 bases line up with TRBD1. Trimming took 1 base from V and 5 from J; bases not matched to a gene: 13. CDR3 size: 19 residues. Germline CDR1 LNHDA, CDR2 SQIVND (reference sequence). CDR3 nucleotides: TGTGCCAGTAGTATAGGGCGGACAGGGGGCCCCGTCACCTATCAGCCCCAGCATTTT. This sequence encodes CASSIGRTGGPVTYQPQHF.

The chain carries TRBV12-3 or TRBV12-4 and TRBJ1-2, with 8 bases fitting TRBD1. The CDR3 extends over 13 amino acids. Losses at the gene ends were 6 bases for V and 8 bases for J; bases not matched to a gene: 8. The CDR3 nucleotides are TGTGCCAGCAGGAAATCGACAGGGGTCGGCTACACCTTC. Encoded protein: CASRKSTGVGYTF.

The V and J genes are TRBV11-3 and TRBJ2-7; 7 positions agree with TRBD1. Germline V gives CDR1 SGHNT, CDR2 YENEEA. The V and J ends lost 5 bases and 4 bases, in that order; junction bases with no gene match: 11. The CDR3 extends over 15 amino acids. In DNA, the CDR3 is TGTGCCAGCAGCCTTAACACAGGGGAAGGATACGAGCAGTACTTC. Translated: CASSLNTGEGYEQYF.

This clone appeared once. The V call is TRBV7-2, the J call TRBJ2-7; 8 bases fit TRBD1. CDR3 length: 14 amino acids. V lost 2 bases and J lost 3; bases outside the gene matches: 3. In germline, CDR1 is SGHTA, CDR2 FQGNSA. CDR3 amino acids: CASSLSGQGYEQYF. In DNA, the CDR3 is TGTGCCAGCAGCTTATCAGGACAGGGCTACGAGCAGTACTTC.

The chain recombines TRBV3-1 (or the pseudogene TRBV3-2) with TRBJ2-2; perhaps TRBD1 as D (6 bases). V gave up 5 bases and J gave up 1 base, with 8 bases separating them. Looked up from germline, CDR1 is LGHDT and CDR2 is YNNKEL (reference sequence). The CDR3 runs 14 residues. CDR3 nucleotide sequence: TGTGCCAGCAGCTTGGGACAGAACACCGGGGAGCTGTTTTTT. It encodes CASSLGQNTGELFF.

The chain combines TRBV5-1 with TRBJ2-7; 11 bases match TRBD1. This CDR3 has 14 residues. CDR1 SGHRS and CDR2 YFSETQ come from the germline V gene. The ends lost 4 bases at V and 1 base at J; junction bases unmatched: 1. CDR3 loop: CASSGTGGSYEQYF. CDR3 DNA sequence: TGCGCCAGCAGCGGGACAGGGGGGTCCTACGAGCAGTACTTC.

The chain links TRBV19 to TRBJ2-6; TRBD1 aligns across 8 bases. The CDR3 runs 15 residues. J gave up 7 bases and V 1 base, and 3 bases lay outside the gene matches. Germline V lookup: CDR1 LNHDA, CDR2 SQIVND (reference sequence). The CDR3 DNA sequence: TGTGCCAGTAGTATAGGGACAGGGAGCGCCAACGTCCTGACTTTC. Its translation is CASSIGTGSANVLTF. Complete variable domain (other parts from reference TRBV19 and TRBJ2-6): DGGITQSPKYLFRKEGQNVTLSCEQNLNHDAMYWYRQDPGQGLRLIYYSQIVNDFQKGDIAEGYSVSREKKESFPLTVTSAQKNPTAFYLCASSIGTGSANVLTFGAGSRLTVL.

This chain's CDR3 is CATKDRGDTEAFF. For the CDR3, the DNA is TGTGCCACCAAGGACAGGGGAGACACTGAAGCTTTCTTT. The genes are TRBV2 and TRBJ1-1; TRBD1 matches at 9 bases. The J segment lost 3 bases and the V segment lost 10 bases, leaving 6 bases of the junction unmatched. Looked up from germline, CDR1 is SNHLY and CDR2 is FYNNEI. The CDR3 has 13 amino acids.

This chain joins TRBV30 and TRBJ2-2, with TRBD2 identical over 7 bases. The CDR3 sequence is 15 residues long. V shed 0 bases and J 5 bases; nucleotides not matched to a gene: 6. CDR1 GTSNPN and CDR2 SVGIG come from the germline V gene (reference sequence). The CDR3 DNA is TGTGCCTGGAGTGTAATGGGGGAGGGGACCGGGGAGCTGTTTTTT. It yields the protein CAWSVMGEGTGELFF.